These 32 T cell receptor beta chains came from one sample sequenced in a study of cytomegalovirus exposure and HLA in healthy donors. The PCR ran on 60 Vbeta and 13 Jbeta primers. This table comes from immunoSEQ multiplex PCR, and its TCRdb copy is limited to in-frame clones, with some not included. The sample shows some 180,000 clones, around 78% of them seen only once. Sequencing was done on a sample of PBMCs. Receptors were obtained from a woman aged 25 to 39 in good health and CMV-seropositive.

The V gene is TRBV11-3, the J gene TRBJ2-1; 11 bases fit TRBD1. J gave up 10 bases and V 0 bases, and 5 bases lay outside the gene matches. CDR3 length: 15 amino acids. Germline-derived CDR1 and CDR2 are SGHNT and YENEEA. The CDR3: CASSLEGQGEGEQFF. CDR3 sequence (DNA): TGTGCCAGCAGCTTAGAGGGACAGGGGGAAGGAGAGCAGTTCTTC.

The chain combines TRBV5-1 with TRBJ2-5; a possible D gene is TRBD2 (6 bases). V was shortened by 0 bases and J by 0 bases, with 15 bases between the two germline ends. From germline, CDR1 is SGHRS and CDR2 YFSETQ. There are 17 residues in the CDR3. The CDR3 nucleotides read TGCGCCAGCAGCTTGGATGGGACTGCTGGGGACCAAGAGACCCAGTACTTC. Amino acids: CASSLDGTAGDQETQYF.

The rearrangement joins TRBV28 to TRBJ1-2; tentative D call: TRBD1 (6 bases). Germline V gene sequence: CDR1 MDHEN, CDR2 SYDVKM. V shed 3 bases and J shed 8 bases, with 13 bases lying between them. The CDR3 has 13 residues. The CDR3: CASSLDSYRGYTF. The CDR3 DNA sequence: TGTGCCAGCAGTTTGGACAGTTACCGGGGCTACACCTTC.

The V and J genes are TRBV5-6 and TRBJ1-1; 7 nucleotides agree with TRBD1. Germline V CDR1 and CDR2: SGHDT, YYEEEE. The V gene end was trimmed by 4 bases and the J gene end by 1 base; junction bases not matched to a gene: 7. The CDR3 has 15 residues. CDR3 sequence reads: CASSHPGTENTEAFF. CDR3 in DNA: TGTGCCAGCAGCCATCCCGGGACAGAGAACACTGAAGCTTTCTTT. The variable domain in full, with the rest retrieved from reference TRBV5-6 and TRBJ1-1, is DAGVTQSPTHLIKTRGQQVTLRCSPKSGHDTVSWYQQALGQGPQFIFQYYEEEERQRGNFPDRFSGHQFPNYSSELNVNALLLGDSALYLCASSHPGTENTEAFFGQGTRLTVV.

CDR3 in amino acids: CASSMAGTANSPLHF. For the CDR3, the DNA is TGTGCCAGTAGTATGGCCGGGACAGCTAATTCACCCCTCCACTTT. The genes are TRBV19 and TRBJ1-6; 7 bases line up with TRBD1. After removal of 3 bases from V and 6 bases from J, the junction contained 5 bases not matched to a gene. The CDR3 spans 15 residues. Per the germline V gene, CDR1 is LNHDA and CDR2 is SQIVND (reference sequence). Full variable domain (rest looked up from reference TRBV19 and TRBJ1-6): DGGITQSPKYLFRKEGQNVTLSCEQNLNHDAMYWYRQDPGQGLRLIYYSQIVNDFQKGDIAEGYSVSREKKESFPLTVTSAQKNPTAFYLCASSMAGTANSPLHFGNGTRLTVT.

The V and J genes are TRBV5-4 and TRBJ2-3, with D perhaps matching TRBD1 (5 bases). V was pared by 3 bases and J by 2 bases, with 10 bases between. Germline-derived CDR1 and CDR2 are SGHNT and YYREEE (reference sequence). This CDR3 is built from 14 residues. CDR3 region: CASSYGHPTDTQYF. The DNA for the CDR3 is TGTGCCAGCAGCTATGGACACCCCACAGATACGCAGTATTTT.

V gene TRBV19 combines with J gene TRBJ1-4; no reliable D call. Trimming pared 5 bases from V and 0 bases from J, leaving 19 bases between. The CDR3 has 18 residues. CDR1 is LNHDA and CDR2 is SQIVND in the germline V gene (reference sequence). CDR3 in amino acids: CASSHDNGGMATNEKLFF. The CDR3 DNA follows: TGTGCCAGTAGTCACGACAATGGTGGAATGGCAACTAATGAAAAACTGTTTTTT.

Here the CDR3 DNA reads TGCGCCAGCAGCTTGATCGGCCAGGGGGTGGGTGGGGACGAGCAGTACTTC. This encodes CASSLIGQGVGGDEQYF. The chain joins TRBV5-1 to TRBJ2-7; 7 nucleotides line up with TRBD1. V trimming: 1 base; J trimming: 5 bases; junction bases outside the gene matches: 15. The CDR3 contains 17 residues. Germline values: CDR1 SGHRS, CDR2 YFSETQ.

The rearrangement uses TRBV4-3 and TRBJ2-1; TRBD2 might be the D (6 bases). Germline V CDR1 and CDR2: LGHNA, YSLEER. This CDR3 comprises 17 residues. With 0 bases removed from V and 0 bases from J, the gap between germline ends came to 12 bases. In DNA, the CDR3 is TGCGCCAGCAGCCAAGATATCCCGCGGGACTCCTACAATGAGCAGTTCTTC. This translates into CASSQDIPRDSYNEQFF.

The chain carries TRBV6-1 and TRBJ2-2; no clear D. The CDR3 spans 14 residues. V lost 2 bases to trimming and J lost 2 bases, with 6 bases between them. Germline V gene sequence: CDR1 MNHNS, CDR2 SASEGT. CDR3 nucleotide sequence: TGTGCCAGCAGTGAATTGGGCAACACCGGGGAGCTGTTTTTT. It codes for CASSELGNTGELFF.

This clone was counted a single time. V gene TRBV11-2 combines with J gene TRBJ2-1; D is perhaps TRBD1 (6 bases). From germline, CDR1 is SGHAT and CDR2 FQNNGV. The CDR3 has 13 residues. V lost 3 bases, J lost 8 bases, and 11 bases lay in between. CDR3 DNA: TGTGCCAGCAGCTTCTACAGGGTCGATGAGCAGTTCTTC. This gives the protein CASSFYRVDEQFF.

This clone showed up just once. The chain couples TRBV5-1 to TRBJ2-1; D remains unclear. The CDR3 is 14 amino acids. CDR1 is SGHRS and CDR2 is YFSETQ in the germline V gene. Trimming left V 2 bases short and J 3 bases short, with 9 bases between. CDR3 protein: CASSFGNSYNEQFF. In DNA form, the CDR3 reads TGCGCCAGCAGCTTTGGAAACAGCTACAATGAGCAGTTCTTC. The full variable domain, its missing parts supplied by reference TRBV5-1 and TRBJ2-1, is KAGVTQTPRYLIKTRGQQVTLSCSPISGHRSVSWYQQTPGQGLQFLFEYFSETQRNKGNFPGRFSGRQFSNSRSEMNVSTLELGDSALYLCASSFGNSYNEQFFGPGTRLTVL.

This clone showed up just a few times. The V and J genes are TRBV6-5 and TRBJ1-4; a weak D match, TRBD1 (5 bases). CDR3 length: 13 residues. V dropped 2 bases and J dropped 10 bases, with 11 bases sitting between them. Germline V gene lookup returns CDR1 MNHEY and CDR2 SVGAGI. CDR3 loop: CASSYTSGGKLFF. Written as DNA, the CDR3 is TGTGCCAGCAGTTACACTTCGGGGGGAAAACTGTTTTTT.

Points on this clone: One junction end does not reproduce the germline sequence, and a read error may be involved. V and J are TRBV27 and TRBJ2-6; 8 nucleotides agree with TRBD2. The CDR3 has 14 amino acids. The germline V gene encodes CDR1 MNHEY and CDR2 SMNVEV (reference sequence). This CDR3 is CASSLPGGANGLTF. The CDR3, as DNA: TGTGCCAGCAGCCTGCCGGGAGGGGCCAACGGCCTGACTTTC.

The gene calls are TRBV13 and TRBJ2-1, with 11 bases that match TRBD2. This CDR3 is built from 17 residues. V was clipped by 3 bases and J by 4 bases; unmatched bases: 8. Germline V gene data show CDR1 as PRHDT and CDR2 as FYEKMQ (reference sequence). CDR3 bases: TGTGCCAGCAGCTTGGGTAGCGGGGGGGCGATGTACAATGAGCAGTTCTTC. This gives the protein CASSLGSGGAMYNEQFF. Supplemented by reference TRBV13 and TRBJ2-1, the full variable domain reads AAGVIQSPRHLIKEKRETATLKCYPIPRHDTVYWYQQGPGQDPQFLISFYEKMQSDKGSIPDRFSAQQFSDYHSELNMSSLELGDSALYFCASSLGSGGAMYNEQFFGPGTRLTVL.

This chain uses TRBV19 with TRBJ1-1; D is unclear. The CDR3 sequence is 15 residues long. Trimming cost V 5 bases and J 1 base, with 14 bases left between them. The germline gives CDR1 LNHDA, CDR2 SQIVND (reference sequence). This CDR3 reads CASSFSAGGNTEAFF. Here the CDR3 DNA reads TGTGCCAGTAGTTTCTCGGCGGGCGGGAACACTGAAGCTTTCTTT.

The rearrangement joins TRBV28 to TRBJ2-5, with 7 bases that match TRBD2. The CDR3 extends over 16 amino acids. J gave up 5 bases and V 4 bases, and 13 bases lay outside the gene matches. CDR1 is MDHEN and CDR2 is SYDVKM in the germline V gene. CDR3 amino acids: CASSSPRTSLRETQYF. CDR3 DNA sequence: TGTGCCAGCAGTTCTCCCCGGACTAGTTTAAGGGAGACCCAGTACTTC.

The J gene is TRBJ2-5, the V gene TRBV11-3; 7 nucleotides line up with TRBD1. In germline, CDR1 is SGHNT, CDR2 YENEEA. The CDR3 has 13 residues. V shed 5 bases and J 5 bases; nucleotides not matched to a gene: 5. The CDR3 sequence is CASSGSRGETQYF. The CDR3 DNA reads TGTGCCAGCAGCGGCTCCAGGGGGGAGACCCAGTACTTC.

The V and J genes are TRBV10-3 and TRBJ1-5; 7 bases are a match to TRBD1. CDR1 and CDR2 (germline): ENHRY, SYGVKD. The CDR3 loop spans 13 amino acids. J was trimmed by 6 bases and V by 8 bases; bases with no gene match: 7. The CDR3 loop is CAIADRASQPQHF. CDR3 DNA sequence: TGTGCCATCGCCGACAGGGCGAGTCAGCCCCAGCATTTT.

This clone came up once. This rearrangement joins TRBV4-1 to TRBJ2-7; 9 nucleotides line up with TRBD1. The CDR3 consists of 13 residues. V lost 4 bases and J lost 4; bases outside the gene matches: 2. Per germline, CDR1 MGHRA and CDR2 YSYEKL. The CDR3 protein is CASSRQGEYEQYF. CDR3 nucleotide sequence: TGCGCCAGCAGCCGACAGGGGGAATACGAGCAGTACTTC.

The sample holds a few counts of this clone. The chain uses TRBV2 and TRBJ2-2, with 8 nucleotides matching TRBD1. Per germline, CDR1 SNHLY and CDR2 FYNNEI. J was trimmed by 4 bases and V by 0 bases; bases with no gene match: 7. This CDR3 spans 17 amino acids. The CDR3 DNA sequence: TGTGCCAGCAGTGAAGCGGGGGGACAGGTTGGCACCGGGGAGCTGTTTTTT. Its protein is CASSEAGGQVGTGELFF.

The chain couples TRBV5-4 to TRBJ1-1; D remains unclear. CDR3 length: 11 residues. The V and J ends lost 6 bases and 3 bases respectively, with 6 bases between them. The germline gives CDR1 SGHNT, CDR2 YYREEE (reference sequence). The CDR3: CASTFYTEAFF. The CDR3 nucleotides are TGTGCCAGCACTTTCTACACTGAAGCTTTCTTT.

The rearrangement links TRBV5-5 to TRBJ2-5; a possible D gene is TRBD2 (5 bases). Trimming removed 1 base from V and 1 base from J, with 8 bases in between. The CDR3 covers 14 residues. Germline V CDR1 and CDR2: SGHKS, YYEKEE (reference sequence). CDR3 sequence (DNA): TGTGCCAGCAGCTTGAATCTAGCCCAAGAGACCCAGTACTTC. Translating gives CASSLNLAQETQYF.

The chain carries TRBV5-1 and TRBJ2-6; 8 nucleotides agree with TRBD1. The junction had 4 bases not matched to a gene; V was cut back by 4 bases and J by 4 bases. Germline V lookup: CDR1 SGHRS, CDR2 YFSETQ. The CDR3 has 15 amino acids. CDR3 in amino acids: CASSTTGVGANVLTF. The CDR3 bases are TGCGCCAGCAGCACGACAGGGGTCGGGGCCAACGTCCTGACTTTC.

The CDR3 DNA follows: TGTGCCAGCCAGGACAGGGCGAACACTGAAGCTTTCTTT. Its translation is CASQDRANTEAFF. The V gene is TRBV2, the J gene TRBJ1-1; 8 nucleotides line up with TRBD1. Germline CDR1 and CDR2: SNHLY and FYNNEI. The trim removed 8 bases at V and 1 base at J, leaving 3 bases unmatched. The CDR3 has 13 amino acids. The whole variable domain, filled in from reference TRBV2 and TRBJ1-1, reads EPEVTQTPSHQVTQMGQEVILRCVPISNHLYFYWYRQILGQKVEFLVSFYNNEISEKSEIFDDQFSVERPDGSNFTLKIRSTKLEDSAMYFCASQDRANTEAFFGQGTRLTVV.

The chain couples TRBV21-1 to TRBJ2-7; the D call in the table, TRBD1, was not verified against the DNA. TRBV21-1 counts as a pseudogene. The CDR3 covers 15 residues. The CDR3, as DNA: TGTGCCAGCAGCTTCAGGACAGGGGGCTCCTACGAGCAGTACTTC. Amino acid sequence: CASSFRTGGSYEQYF.

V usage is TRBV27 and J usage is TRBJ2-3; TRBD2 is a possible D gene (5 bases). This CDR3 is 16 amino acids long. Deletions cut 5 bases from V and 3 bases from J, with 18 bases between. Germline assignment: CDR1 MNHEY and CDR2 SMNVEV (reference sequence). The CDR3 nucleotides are TGTGCCAGCAGTCCTCTGGGTAGCGTTGGAACAGATACGCAGTATTTT. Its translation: CASSPLGSVGTDTQYF.

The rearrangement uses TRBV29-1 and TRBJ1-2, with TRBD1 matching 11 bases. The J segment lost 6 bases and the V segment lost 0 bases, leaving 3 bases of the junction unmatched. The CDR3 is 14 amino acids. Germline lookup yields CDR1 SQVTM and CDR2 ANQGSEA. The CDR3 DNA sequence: TGCAGCGTTGAAGATAAGGACAGGGGGCATGGCTACACCTTC. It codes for CSVEDKDRGHGYTF.

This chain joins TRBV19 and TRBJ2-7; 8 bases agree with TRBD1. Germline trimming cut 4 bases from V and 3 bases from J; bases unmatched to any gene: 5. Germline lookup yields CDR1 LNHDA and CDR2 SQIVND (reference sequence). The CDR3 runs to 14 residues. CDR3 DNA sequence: TGTGCCAGTAGTAGAACAGGGGGTGTCTACGAGCAGTACTTC. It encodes CASSRTGGVYEQYF. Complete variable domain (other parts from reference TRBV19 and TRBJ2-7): DGGITQSPKYLFRKEGQNVTLSCEQNLNHDAMYWYRQDPGQGLRLIYYSQIVNDFQKGDIAEGYSVSREKKESFPLTVTSAQKNPTAFYLCASSRTGGVYEQYFGPGTRLTVT.

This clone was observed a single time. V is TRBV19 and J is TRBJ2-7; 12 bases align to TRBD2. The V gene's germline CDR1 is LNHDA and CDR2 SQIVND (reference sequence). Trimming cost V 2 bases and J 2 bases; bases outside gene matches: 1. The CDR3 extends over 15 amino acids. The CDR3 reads CASSILAGGPYEQYF. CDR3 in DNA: TGTGCCAGTAGTATACTAGCGGGAGGGCCCTACGAGCAGTACTTC.

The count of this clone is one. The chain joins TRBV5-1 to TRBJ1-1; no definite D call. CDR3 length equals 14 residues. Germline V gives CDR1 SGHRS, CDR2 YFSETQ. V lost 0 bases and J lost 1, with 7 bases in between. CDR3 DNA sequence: TGCGCCAGCAGCTTGGACAGCTGGAACACTGAAGCTTTCTTT. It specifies CASSLDSWNTEAFF.

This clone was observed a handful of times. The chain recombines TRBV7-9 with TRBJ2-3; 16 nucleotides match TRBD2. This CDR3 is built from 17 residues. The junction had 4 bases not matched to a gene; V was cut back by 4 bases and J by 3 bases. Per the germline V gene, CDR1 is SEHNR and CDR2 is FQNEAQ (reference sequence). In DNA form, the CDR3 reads TGTGCCAGCAGCTCGTGGGGACTAGCGGGAGGGACAGATACGCAGTATTTT. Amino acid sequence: CASSSWGLAGGTDTQYF. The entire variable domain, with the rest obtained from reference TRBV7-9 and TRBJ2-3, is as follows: DTGVSQNPRHKITKRGQNVTFRCDPISEHNRLYWYRQTLGQGPEFLTYFQNEAQLEKSRLLSDRFSAERPKGSFSTLEIQRTEQGDSAMYLCASSSWGLAGGTDTQYFGPGTRLTVL.